Below, 11 T cell receptor beta chains from the same sample are listed, as sequenced in a study of beta chain features in type 1 diabetes. The study reverse transcribed the entire isolated RNA, so it sequenced expressed TCRB transcripts. Libraries were prepared by immunoSEQ multiplex PCR; TCRdb keeps only in-frame clonotypes and omits some of them. In the table there are hundreds of thousands of clones, 14% of which are singletons. Sequencing input: central memory CD4+ T cells from blood. These receptors were obtained from a man aged 30 to 45 in good health.

CDR3 loop: CASSQTSYNEQFF. In DNA, the CDR3 is TGTGCCAGCAGCCAGACTTCTTACAATGAGCAGTTCTTC. This chain connects TRBV11-2 to TRBJ2-1, with D hard to call. V dropped 5 bases and J dropped 4 bases, with 9 bases sitting between them. The length of the CDR3 is 13 residues. Germline CDR1 is SGHAT and CDR2 is FQNNGV.

The chain recombines TRBV14 with TRBJ2-3; 9 positions match TRBD2. Germline loops: CDR1 SGHDN, CDR2 FVKESK. The CDR3 consists of 15 residues. V was clipped by 4 bases and J by 3 bases; unmatched bases: 5. The CDR3 sequence is CASSRMTSGTDTQYF. CDR3 coding DNA: TGTGCCAGCAGCCGAATGACTAGCGGAACAGATACGCAGTATTTT.

This clone was picked up a small number of times. This chain uses TRBV7-6 with TRBJ2-3, with TRBD1 matching 7 bases. J lost 4 bases, V lost 5 bases, and 3 bases had no gene match. CDR3 length: 13 residues. Germline-derived CDR1 and CDR2 are SGHVS and FNYEAQ. The CDR3 DNA reads as TGTGCCAGCAGCAGACAGGGATCAGATACGCAGTATTTT. It translates to CASSRQGSDTQYF.

V gene TRBV7-9 combines with J gene TRBJ2-4; D possibly corresponds to TRBD2 (7 bases). The V end was cut by 4 bases, the J end by 7 bases, with 20 bases between. Germline CDR1 SEHNR, CDR2 FQNEAQ (reference sequence). The CDR3 totals 16 residues. CDR3 sequence (DNA): TGTGCCAGCAGCTCCACCGTAGGGGGGGCCGGGAACATTCAGTACTTC. Translating gives CASSSTVGGAGNIQYF.

The chain has TRBV7-2 and TRBJ1-3; a weak D match, TRBD1 (5 bases). The CDR3 is made up of 16 amino acids. V was pared by 1 base and J by 2 bases, with 12 bases between. Germline CDR1 SGHTA, CDR2 FQGNSA. The CDR3 nucleotides read TGTGCCAGCAGCTTAGAATCCCAGGGCACTGGAAACACCATATATTTT. Translated: CASSLESQGTGNTIYF. The whole variable domain, remainder taken from reference TRBV7-2 and TRBJ1-3, is GAGVSQSPSNKVTEKGKDVELRCDPISGHTALYWYRQSLGQGLEFLIYFQGNSAPDKSGLPSDRFSAERTGGSVSTLTIQRTQQEDSAVYLCASSLESQGTGNTIYFGEGSWLTVV.

Many counts were recorded for this clone. Other DNA sequences in the sample encode the same CDR3. V usage is TRBV5-1 and J usage is TRBJ2-1; 8 nucleotides line up with TRBD1. Germline CDR1 and CDR2: SGHRS and YFSETQ. The CDR3 runs 14 residues. The V segment lost 3 bases and the J segment 6 bases; nucleotides outside the gene matches: 5. The CDR3 protein is CASSSGTGGNEQFF. The CDR3 region has the DNA TGCGCCAGCAGCTCCGGGACAGGAGGCAATGAGCAGTTCTTC.

This clone appeared many times. V usage is TRBV4-1 and J usage is TRBJ1-4; tentative D call: TRBD1 (6 bases). Deletions cut 0 bases from V and 4 bases from J, with 9 bases between. The CDR3 contains 15 residues. Germline loops: CDR1 MGHRA, CDR2 YSYEKL. The CDR3 nucleotides read TGCGCCAGCAGCCAAGAAGGACAGATTAATGAAAAACTGTTTTTT. Translation gives CASSQEGQINEKLFF.

In this sample, this clone turned up a few times. The chain is built from TRBV19 and TRBJ2-3; 13 nucleotides match TRBD2. The length of the CDR3 is 15 residues. V gave up 7 bases and J gave up 3 bases; unmatched junction bases: 4. Per the germline V gene, CDR1 is LNHDA and CDR2 is SQIVND (reference sequence). This CDR3 is CASTRTSGSTDTQYF. In DNA form, the CDR3 reads TGTGCCAGTACCCGGACTAGCGGGAGTACAGATACGCAGTATTTT.

The sample holds a few counts of this clone. The rearrangement links TRBV2 to TRBJ2-3; D might be TRBD1 or TRBD2, each matching 5 bases. V lost 7 bases and J lost 0, with 8 bases in between. Germline lookup yields CDR1 SNHLY and CDR2 FYNNEI. The CDR3 sequence is 13 residues long. The chain's CDR3 is CASNGDSTDTQYF. DNA of the CDR3: TGTGCCAGCAACGGGGACAGCACAGATACGCAGTATTTT.

The rearrangement uses TRBV4-1 and TRBJ2-3; a weak D match, TRBD1 (6 bases). The CDR3 covers 16 residues. Trimming removed 0 bases from V and 3 bases from J, with 13 bases in between. Looked up from germline, CDR1 is MGHRA and CDR2 is YSYEKL. The CDR3 bases are TGCGCCAGCAGCCAAGATCAGGGACACCCGACAGATACGCAGTATTTT. As protein: CASSQDQGHPTDTQYF.

The sample holds a few counts of this clone. This chain joins TRBV10-3 and TRBJ1-3; 8 bases match TRBD1. The CDR3 has 14 residues. Per the germline V gene, CDR1 is ENHRY and CDR2 is SYGVKD. J was trimmed by 3 bases and V by 7 bases; bases with no gene match: 5. For the CDR3, the DNA is TGTGCCATCATGGACAGGGTCAATGGAAACACCATATATTTT. Translated: CAIMDRVNGNTIYF.